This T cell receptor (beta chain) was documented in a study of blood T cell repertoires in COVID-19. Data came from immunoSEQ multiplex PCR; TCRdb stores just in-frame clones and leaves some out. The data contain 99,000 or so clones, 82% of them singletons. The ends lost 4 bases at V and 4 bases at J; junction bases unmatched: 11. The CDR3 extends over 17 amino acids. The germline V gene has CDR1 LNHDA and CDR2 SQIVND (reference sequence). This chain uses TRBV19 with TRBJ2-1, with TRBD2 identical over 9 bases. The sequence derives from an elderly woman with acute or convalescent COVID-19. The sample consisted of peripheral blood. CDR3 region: CASSTQRLAGWYNEQFF. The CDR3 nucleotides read TGTGCCAGTAGTACCCAGAGGCTAGCGGGATGGTACAATGAGCAGTTCTTC.